This T cell receptor (beta chain) was sequenced for a study of post-analysis software for immune sequencing data. TCR beta cDNA libraries included unique molecular identifiers. MiXCR, run by TCRdb on the PCR reads, gives a single entry per CDR3 protein. The data contain 550,000 to 700,000 distinct CDR3 sequences, around 47% of them singletons. The sequencing input was blood. The receptor comes from a girl between 10 and 17 years old with multiple sclerosis.

The CDR3 region is CASSLQVGLHYGDEQFF. Written as DNA, the CDR3 is TGCGCCAGCAGCTTGCAGGTCGGACTACACTATGGCGATGAGCAGTTCTTC. This sequence joins TRBV5-1 and TRBJ2-1; maybe TRBD2 (6 bases). CDR3 size: 17 residues. Trimming removed 1 base from V and 8 bases from J, with 22 bases in between. Germline CDR1 and CDR2: SGHRS and YFSETQ.